What follows are 15 T cell receptor beta chains derived from one specimen sequenced in a study of cytomegalovirus exposure and HLA in healthy donors. This PCR relied on a set of 60 Vbeta primers and 13 Jbeta primers. The protocol was immunoSEQ multiplex PCR, while the TCRdb copy is restricted to in-frame clones and leaves out a portion. The sample contains approximately 130,000 clones, 72% of which appear only once. Sequenced input: PBMCs. The receptors originated from a man aged 50-60 years in good health and CMV-seropositive.

The chain combines TRBV5-1 with TRBJ2-5; 8 bases map to TRBD1. The better agreement between TRBJ2-7 and the DNA end casts doubt on the J call. There are 12 residues in the CDR3. Germline V gene sequence: CDR1 SGHRS, CDR2 YFSETQ. The CDR3 spells CASSYGQGEQYF. CDR3 nucleotides: TGCGCCAGCAGCTATGGACAGGGCGAGCAGTACTTC.

The V gene is TRBV7-9, the J gene TRBJ2-6; D is possibly TRBD1 (5 bases). The CDR3 is 18 residues long. Germline CDR1 and CDR2: SEHNR and FQNEAQ (reference sequence). V dropped 2 bases and J dropped 3 bases, with 17 bases sitting between them. The CDR3 DNA sequence: TGTGCCAGCAGCTTACACCAGGGTTACAGCCTTGGGGCCAACGTCCTGACTTTC. Translation gives CASSLHQGYSLGANVLTF.

The chain recombines TRBV25-1 with TRBJ1-1; 9 bases align to TRBD1. Looked up from germline, CDR1 is MGHDK and CDR2 is SYGVNS. The CDR3 spans 15 residues. Trimming removed 2 bases from V and 7 bases from J; junction bases left unmatched: 8. Here the CDR3 DNA reads TGTGCCAGCAGTGAACCCGGGACAGGGCAGGGTGAAGCTTTCTTT. Translating gives CASSEPGTGQGEAFF. The variable domain in full, with the rest retrieved from reference TRBV25-1 and TRBJ1-1, is EADIYQTPRYLVIGTGKKITLECSQTMGHDKMYWYQQDPGMELHLIHYSYGVNSTEKGDLSSESTVSRIRTEHFPLTLESARPSHTSQYLCASSEPGTGQGEAFFGQGTRLTVV.

The chain couples TRBV6-4 to TRBJ2-3; 10 positions match TRBD2. CDR1 MRHNA and CDR2 SNTAGT come from the germline V gene. V shed 7 bases, J shed 1 base, and the junction held 2 bases outside the gene matches. This CDR3 is 14 amino acids long. The CDR3 here is CASILAGCTDTQYF. Here the CDR3 DNA reads TGTGCCAGCATACTAGCGGGGTGCACAGATACGCAGTATTTT.

This chain joins TRBV9 and TRBJ1-4; D may be TRBD1 (5 bases). Germline CDR1 is SGDLS and CDR2 is YYNGEE. V lost 1 base to trimming and J lost 5 bases, with 9 bases between them. The CDR3 runs 14 residues. The CDR3 is CASSVSPGNEKLFF. The CDR3 DNA follows: TGTGCCAGCAGCGTATCCCCAGGGAATGAAAAACTGTTTTTT.

The chain combines TRBV29-1 with TRBJ2-7; 8 bases are shared with TRBD2. There are 12 residues in the CDR3. Germline values: CDR1 SQVTM, CDR2 ANQGSEA. J lost 5 bases, V lost 7 bases, and 7 bases had no gene match. The CDR3 coding sequence is TGCAGCGCCGCGGGACTAGTTAACGAGCAGTACTTC. It codes for CSAAGLVNEQYF.

A few counts support this clone. This chain uses TRBV15 with TRBJ1-3; 9 positions agree with TRBD1. This CDR3 has 17 residues. J was trimmed by 1 base and V by 0 bases; bases with no gene match: 4. CDR1 LNHNV and CDR2 YYDKDF come from the germline V gene (reference sequence). CDR3 DNA sequence: TGTGCCACCAGCAGAGACACAGGGGGCGATTCTGGAAACACCATATATTTT. Its translation is CATSRDTGGDSGNTIYF.

This clone has only a few counts. V and J are TRBV6-5 and TRBJ1-1, with TRBD1 as a possible D gene (6 bases). The CDR3 consists of 14 residues. CDR1 and CDR2 (germline): MNHEY, SVGAGI. The germline V and J ends were trimmed by 5 bases and 4 bases, with 14 bases remaining between them. The DNA for the CDR3 is TGTGCCAGCAGTACCGGGACACGGGCCACTGAAGCTTTCTTT. It yields the protein CASSTGTRATEAFF.

CDR3 in DNA: TGTGCCAGCAGTTACTTCAGCGGGAGCGTTTCCTACGAGCAGTACTTC. Its translation: CASSYFSGSVSYEQYF. The rearrangement links TRBV6-6 to TRBJ2-7; 8 positions agree with TRBD2. V lost 1 base and J lost 1; bases outside the gene matches: 6. This CDR3 region has 16 residues. CDR1 is MNHNY, CDR2 SVGAGI, per germline (reference sequence).

This clone turned up a few times. The V gene is TRBV27, the J gene TRBJ2-7; D perhaps matches TRBD2 (6 bases). The V end was cut by 2 bases, the J end by 4 bases, with 12 bases between. The length of the CDR3 is 14 residues. Germline-derived CDR1 and CDR2 are MNHEY and SMNVEV (reference sequence). CDR3 nucleotides: TGTGCCAGCAGTTTAGGGCGGGACTGGTACGAGCAGTACTTC. This translates into CASSLGRDWYEQYF.

The chain joins TRBV18 to TRBJ2-5, with TRBD2 matching 7 bases. J gave up 0 bases and V 1 base, and 5 bases lay outside the gene matches. Per the germline V gene, CDR1 is KGHSH and CDR2 is LQKENI. The CDR3 extends over 16 amino acids. The CDR3 DNA follows: TGTGCCAGCTCACCACAGGCGGGACTATACCAAGAGACCCAGTACTTC. The encoded protein is CASSPQAGLYQETQYF.

This sequence joins TRBV28 and TRBJ2-7; 11 positions match TRBD2. The germline CDR1 and CDR2 sequences are MDHEN and SYDVKM. CDR3 size: 15 residues. J was trimmed by 6 bases and V by 4 bases; bases with no gene match: 8. The CDR3 sequence is CASSSPRLAGGEQYF. The CDR3 DNA sequence: TGTGCCAGCAGTTCCCCCCGGCTAGCGGGAGGCGAGCAGTACTTC. Looking up the rest from reference TRBV28 and TRBJ2-7 gives the full variable domain: DVKVTQSSRYLVKRTGEKVFLECVQDMDHENMFWYRQDPGLGLRLIYFSYDVKMKEKGDIPEGYSVSREKKERFSLILESASTNQTSMYLCASSSPRLAGGEQYFGPGTRLTVT.

The genes are TRBV6-1 and TRBJ2-4, with TRBD2 matching 14 bases. V lost 4 bases to trimming and J lost 7 bases; unmatched junction nucleotides: 6. Germline loops: CDR1 MNHNS, CDR2 SASEGT. The CDR3 has 16 residues. The CDR3 coding sequence is TGTGCCAGCAGTGCGGGACTAGCGGGAGCCGAGAACATTCAGTACTTC. Translating it yields CASSAGLAGAENIQYF.

Concerning this clone: The junction departs from the called germline gene at one end, perhaps through a read error. The chain employs TRBV6-1 and TRBJ2-2, with 10 nucleotides matching TRBD2. The germline CDR1 and CDR2 sequences are MNHNS and SASEGT. The CDR3 loop spans 15 amino acids. Here the CDR3 DNA reads TGTGCCAGCAGTAAACTAGCGGGGAACGCCGGGGAGCTGTTTTTT. It yields the protein CASSKLAGNAGELFF.

The chain couples TRBV18 to TRBJ2-1, with D maybe TRBD2 (6 bases). V gave up 0 bases and J gave up 10 bases, with 10 bases separating them. Germline lookup yields CDR1 KGHSH and CDR2 LQKENI. The CDR3 is made up of 13 amino acids. DNA for the CDR3: TGTGCCAGCTCACCACCGATGGCGGGGGAGCAGTTCTTC. Residues: CASSPPMAGEQFF.